A selection of T cell receptor beta chains follows, all from one sample in a study of blood T cell repertoires in COVID-19. TCRdb keeps only in-frame clones here, not all; method: immunoSEQ multiplex PCR. The sample contains 150,000 to 200,000 clones, roughly 85% of which appear only once. Sequenced sample: PBMCs or T cells enriched from blood (not recorded which). All receptors come from a man aged 35 to 55 who had recovered from COVID-19. Each CDR3 is given with its conserved first and last residue. Each record gives: D gene, clone size, J gene, CDR3 length, V gene, CDR3 DNA, CDR3 protein. The D gene is left open where the match is weak. Part of the rows lack a size; the others show once, few, many or a class for expanded clones.

d_gene: TRBD1; abundance: -; j_gene: TRBJ1-6; len: 14; v_gene: TRBV19; CDR3nt: TGTGCCAGTAGCAGCGACAGGGTAGGTTCACCCCTCCACTTT; CDR3aa: CASSSDRVGSPLHF
d_gene: -; abundance: -; j_gene: TRBJ2-1; len: 12; v_gene: TRBV7-9; CDR3nt: TGTGCCAGCAGTCCCGACTATGATGAGCAGTTCTTC; CDR3aa: CASSPDYDEQFF
d_gene: -; abundance: -; j_gene: TRBJ1-3; len: 15; v_gene: TRBV9; CDR3nt: TGTGCCAGCAGCACCGGAGTTAGCTCTGGAAACACCATATATTTT; CDR3aa: CASSTGVSSGNTIYF
d_gene: -; abundance: -; j_gene: TRBJ1-2; len: 16; v_gene: TRBV28; CDR3nt: TGTGCCAGCAGTTTAGTTAATGTCCAGGGGATAAATGGCTACACCTTC; CDR3aa: CASSLVNVQGINGYTF
d_gene: TRBD1; abundance: once; j_gene: TRBJ1-2; len: 16; v_gene: TRBV5-1; CDR3nt: TGCGCCAGCAGCTTGGGCCGACAGGGAGCTAACTATGGCTACACCTTC; CDR3aa: CASSLGRQGANYGYTF
d_gene: -; abundance: -; j_gene: TRBJ1-4; len: 15; v_gene: TRBV11-2; CDR3nt: TGTGCCAGCAGCTTAGCGGGCGGGGTTGGGTCGAAACTGTTTTTT; CDR3aa: CASSLAGGVGSKLFF
d_gene: -; abundance: -; j_gene: TRBJ1-6; len: 14; v_gene: TRBV2; CDR3nt: TGTGCCAGCAGTGACAGAACCTATAATTCACCCCTCCACTTT; CDR3aa: CASSDRTYNSPLHF
d_gene: -; abundance: -; j_gene: TRBJ2-5; len: 12; v_gene: TRBV14; CDR3nt: TGTGCCAGCAGTCGTGTCCAAGAGACCCAGTACTTC; CDR3aa: CASSRVQETQYF
d_gene: TRBD2; abundance: -; j_gene: TRBJ2-3; len: 15; v_gene: TRBV2; CDR3nt: TGTGCCACCAAAAGAGGACTAGCGGTGACAGATACGCAGTATTTT; CDR3aa: CATKRGLAVTDTQYF
d_gene: TRBD1; abundance: -; j_gene: TRBJ1-5; len: 15; v_gene: TRBV30; CDR3nt: TGTGCCTGGAGTGCCAGGGGGCGCGGCAATCAGCCCCAGCATTTT; CDR3aa: CAWSARGRGNQPQHF
d_gene: -; abundance: -; j_gene: TRBJ2-7; len: 17; v_gene: TRBV4-1; CDR3nt: TGCGCCAGCAGCCAAGATTCGGGGACGACTAGCTCCTACGAGCAGTACTTC; CDR3aa: CASSQDSGTTSSYEQYF
d_gene: -; abundance: few; j_gene: TRBJ2-3; len: 13; v_gene: TRBV6-4; CDR3nt: TGTGCCAGCAGCCGCGGGAGCACAGATACGCAGTATTTT; CDR3aa: CASSRGSTDTQYF
d_gene: -; abundance: once; j_gene: TRBJ2-1; len: 11; v_gene: TRBV30; CDR3nt: TGTGCCTGGAGTGACAGTTATGAGCAGTTCTTC; CDR3aa: CAWSDSYEQFF
d_gene: -; abundance: -; j_gene: TRBJ2-5; len: 13; v_gene: TRBV6-5; CDR3nt: TGTGCCAGCAGTTACTCCATCCAAGAGACCCAGTACTTC; CDR3aa: CASSYSIQETQYF
d_gene: -; abundance: -; j_gene: TRBJ1-3; len: 13; v_gene: TRBV20-1; CDR3nt: TGCAGTGCTAGTTACACAGCTGGAAACACCATATATTTT; CDR3aa: CSASYTAGNTIYF
d_gene: -; abundance: once; j_gene: TRBJ1-2; len: 14; v_gene: TRBV28; CDR3nt: TGTGCCAGCAGTTTAGCACAGCCGCCGTATGGCTACACCTTC; CDR3aa: CASSLAQPPYGYTF
d_gene: TRBD2; abundance: once; j_gene: TRBJ2-3; len: 16; v_gene: TRBV9; CDR3nt: TGTGCCAGCAGCGTAACGTCCGGGACTAGACTGGATACGCAGTATTTT; CDR3aa: CASSVTSGTRLDTQYF
d_gene: -; abundance: -; j_gene: TRBJ1-5; len: 17; v_gene: TRBV12-5; CDR3nt: TGTGCTAGTGGTTTCGGTGTAGCGTTAACAGGGCGTCAGCCCCAGCATTTT; CDR3aa: CASGFGVALTGRQPQHF
d_gene: -; abundance: -; j_gene: TRBJ1-5; len: 15; v_gene: TRBV28; CDR3nt: TGTGCCAGCAGTTTTACGGTCTATAGCAATCAGCCCCAGCATTTT; CDR3aa: CASSFTVYSNQPQHF
d_gene: -; abundance: -; j_gene: TRBJ2-7; len: 15; v_gene: TRBV9; CDR3nt: TGTGCCAGCAGCGTAGATGCCGCAGGGACCTACGAGCAGTACTTC; CDR3aa: CASSVDAAGTYEQYF
d_gene: TRBD2; abundance: -; j_gene: TRBJ2-3; len: 15; v_gene: TRBV7-3; CDR3nt: TGTGCCAGCAGCCCAAACGGACTAGCCCCAGATACGCAGTATTTT; CDR3aa: CASSPNGLAPDTQYF
d_gene: TRBD2; abundance: -; j_gene: TRBJ2-3; len: 14; v_gene: TRBV9; CDR3nt: TGTGCCAGCAGCCCGAGCGGGAGGAGGGATACGCAGTATTTT; CDR3aa: CASSPSGRRDTQYF
d_gene: TRBD1; abundance: -; j_gene: TRBJ2-1; len: 16; v_gene: TRBV14; CDR3nt: TGTGCCAGCAGCCAAGATCGGGGAAGGGGGCGGGATGAGCAGTTCTTC; CDR3aa: CASSQDRGRGRDEQFF
d_gene: -; abundance: -; j_gene: TRBJ1-5; len: 15; v_gene: TRBV28; CDR3nt: TGTGCCAGCAGCGAAATTACAGGAGACAATCAGCCCCAGCATTTT; CDR3aa: CASSEITGDNQPQHF
d_gene: TRBD1; abundance: -; j_gene: TRBJ2-2; len: 18; v_gene: TRBV6-6; CDR3nt: TGTGCCAGCAGTCCGGCTCCGGGACAGGGGAGTAAAACCGGGGAGCTGTTTTTT; CDR3aa: CASSPAPGQGSKTGELFF
d_gene: -; abundance: -; j_gene: TRBJ1-4; len: 17; v_gene: TRBV5-1; CDR3nt: TGCGCCAGCAGCCCCCGAGCCACGGGGAGTACTAATGAAAAACTGTTTTTT; CDR3aa: CASSPRATGSTNEKLFF
d_gene: TRBD1; abundance: few; j_gene: TRBJ2-3; len: 15; v_gene: TRBV6-1; CDR3nt: TGTGCCAGCAGTGACGGACAGGGGCGAGCAGATACGCAGTATTTT; CDR3aa: CASSDGQGRADTQYF
d_gene: -; abundance: -; j_gene: TRBJ2-7; len: 14; v_gene: TRBV28; CDR3nt: TGTGCCAGCAGTTGGGACATCGGGGCCTACGAGCAGTACTTC; CDR3aa: CASSWDIGAYEQYF
d_gene: -; abundance: -; j_gene: TRBJ2-3; len: 16; v_gene: TRBV5-1; CDR3nt: TGCGCCAGCAGCAGGTCGGAGACAGTGAGCACAGATACGCAGTATTTT; CDR3aa: CASSRSETVSTDTQYF
d_gene: -; abundance: once; j_gene: TRBJ2-3; len: 15; v_gene: TRBV12-5; CDR3nt: TGTGCTAGTGGTTTACGCGGGTCAAACACAGATACGCAGTATTTT; CDR3aa: CASGLRGSNTDTQYF
d_gene: -; abundance: -; j_gene: TRBJ1-2; len: 13; v_gene: TRBV14; CDR3nt: TGTGCCAGCAGCCAAGCCAGGTTTTATGGCTACACCTTC; CDR3aa: CASSQARFYGYTF
d_gene: TRBD1; abundance: -; j_gene: TRBJ1-4; len: 14; v_gene: TRBV28; CDR3nt: TGTGCCAGCAGTTTGGGACAGGTTAATGAAAAACTGTTTTTT; CDR3aa: CASSLGQVNEKLFF
d_gene: TRBD1; abundance: few; j_gene: TRBJ2-7; len: 14; v_gene: TRBV7-9; CDR3nt: TGTGCCAGCAGCTCCCGGGACAGGGTTCACGAGCAGTACTTC; CDR3aa: CASSSRDRVHEQYF
d_gene: -; abundance: -; j_gene: TRBJ2-2; len: 13; v_gene: TRBV19; CDR3nt: TGTGCCAGTTTTCCGGGGTTAACCGGGGAGCTGTTTTTT; CDR3aa: CASFPGLTGELFF
d_gene: -; abundance: -; j_gene: TRBJ2-2; len: 12; v_gene: TRBV16; CDR3nt: TGTGCCAGCAGCTCAGGGACCGGGGAGCTGTTTTTT; CDR3aa: CASSSGTGELFF
d_gene: -; abundance: -; j_gene: TRBJ2-1; len: 12; v_gene: TRBV5-8; CDR3nt: TGTGCCAGCAGCTTGGACTACTGGGAGCAGTTCTTC; CDR3aa: CASSLDYWEQFF
d_gene: -; abundance: -; j_gene: TRBJ1-5; len: 12; v_gene: TRBV3-1/TRBV3-2; CDR3nt: TGTGCCAGCAGCGAAGAAGGGGGGCCCCAGCATTTT; CDR3aa: CASSEEGGPQHF
d_gene: -; abundance: -; j_gene: TRBJ1-1; len: 14; v_gene: TRBV9; CDR3nt: TGTGCCAGCAGCGTAGGGGTAGGGAGCGCTGAAGCTTTCTTT; CDR3aa: CASSVGVGSAEAFF
d_gene: TRBD1; abundance: -; j_gene: TRBJ1-5; len: 17; v_gene: TRBV6-1; CDR3nt: TGTGCCAGCAGTGAAGGAACGACAGGGGTCGGCAATCAGCCCCAGCATTTT; CDR3aa: CASSEGTTGVGNQPQHF
d_gene: TRBD1; abundance: few; j_gene: TRBJ1-1; len: 16; v_gene: TRBV9; CDR3nt: TGTGCCAGCAGCGTAGCTGGTACAGGGGCACGGACTGAAGCTTTCTTT; CDR3aa: CASSVAGTGARTEAFF
d_gene: -; abundance: -; j_gene: TRBJ2-7; len: 13; v_gene: TRBV7-8; CDR3nt: TGTGCCAGCAGCTTCAGTCCTTCCTACGAGCAGTACTTC; CDR3aa: CASSFSPSYEQYF
d_gene: -; abundance: -; j_gene: TRBJ2-5; len: 14; v_gene: TRBV5-1; CDR3nt: TGCGCCAGCAGCTTGGTTGCAGACCAAGAGACCCAGTACTTC; CDR3aa: CASSLVADQETQYF
d_gene: -; abundance: -; j_gene: TRBJ2-2; len: 14; v_gene: TRBV3-1/TRBV3-2; CDR3nt: TGTGCCAGCAGCTCGGGACACTCCACCGGGGAGCTGTTTTTT; CDR3aa: CASSSGHSTGELFF
d_gene: -; abundance: once; j_gene: TRBJ2-1; len: 14; v_gene: TRBV7-6; CDR3nt: TGTGCCAGCAGCCAATCTAGCTCCTACAATGAGCAGTTCTTC; CDR3aa: CASSQSSSYNEQFF
d_gene: -; abundance: -; j_gene: TRBJ2-3; len: 16; v_gene: TRBV7-9; CDR3nt: TGTGCCAGCACCCGGGGTGAAAGTTCTAGCACAGATACGCAGTATTTT; CDR3aa: CASTRGESSSTDTQYF
d_gene: -; abundance: -; j_gene: TRBJ1-3; len: 13; v_gene: TRBV27; CDR3nt: TGTGCCAGCAGTTTACGGGTGGGAAACACCATATATTTT; CDR3aa: CASSLRVGNTIYF
d_gene: -; abundance: -; j_gene: TRBJ1-1; len: 14; v_gene: TRBV2; CDR3nt: TGTGCCAGCACTAGGGGGGGACCAAACACTGAAGCTTTCTTT; CDR3aa: CASTRGGPNTEAFF
d_gene: -; abundance: -; j_gene: TRBJ1-1; len: 14; v_gene: TRBV30; CDR3nt: TGTGCCTGGAGCGCAGGACTAACGAACACTGAAGCTTTCTTT; CDR3aa: CAWSAGLTNTEAFF
d_gene: -; abundance: -; j_gene: TRBJ1-4; len: 16; v_gene: TRBV5-1; CDR3nt: TGCGCCAGCAGCCCGGGGATATTTTCAACTAATGAAAAACTGTTTTTT; CDR3aa: CASSPGIFSTNEKLFF
d_gene: TRBD1; abundance: -; j_gene: TRBJ1-3; len: 13; v_gene: TRBV28; CDR3nt: TGTGCCAGCTCTCAGGACAGGCGAAACACCATATATTTT; CDR3aa: CASSQDRRNTIYF
d_gene: TRBD1; abundance: -; j_gene: TRBJ1-3; len: 13; v_gene: TRBV30; CDR3nt: TGTGCCTGGAGTAGGGGGCATGGAAACACCATATATTTT; CDR3aa: CAWSRGHGNTIYF
d_gene: -; abundance: -; j_gene: TRBJ2-1; len: 12; v_gene: TRBV6-5; CDR3nt: TGTGCCAGCGCAAGGGGGACGAATGAGCAGTTCTTC; CDR3aa: CASARGTNEQFF
d_gene: -; abundance: once; j_gene: TRBJ2-2; len: 15; v_gene: TRBV3-1/TRBV3-2; CDR3nt: TGTGCCAGCAGCCCAGGGGTCACGAACACCGGGGAGCTGTTTTTT; CDR3aa: CASSPGVTNTGELFF
d_gene: -; abundance: -; j_gene: TRBJ1-1; len: 15; v_gene: TRBV27; CDR3nt: TGTGCCAGCAGTTTATCGATAGGGGGTGAGACTGAAGCTTTCTTT; CDR3aa: CASSLSIGGETEAFF
d_gene: TRBD1; abundance: once; j_gene: TRBJ1-1; len: 13; v_gene: TRBV5-6; CDR3nt: TGTGCCAGCAGCCCAGGGACAGACACTGAAGCTTTCTTT; CDR3aa: CASSPGTDTEAFF
d_gene: -; abundance: -; j_gene: TRBJ2-7; len: 13; v_gene: TRBV6-5; CDR3nt: TGTGCCAGCAGTTACTCGTCAGTCTACGAGCAGTACTTC; CDR3aa: CASSYSSVYEQYF
d_gene: -; abundance: -; j_gene: TRBJ1-2; len: 13; v_gene: TRBV3-1/TRBV3-2; CDR3nt: TGTGCCAGCAGCCTACCGACAGCTTATGGCTACACCTTC; CDR3aa: CASSLPTAYGYTF
d_gene: -; abundance: -; j_gene: TRBJ1-5; len: 21; v_gene: TRBV19; CDR3nt: TGTGCCAGTAGTATAGGCCTTCTCAAAGGCGACACTCTAATTAGCAATCAGCCCCAGCATTTT; CDR3aa: CASSIGLLKGDTLISNQPQHF
d_gene: -; abundance: once; j_gene: TRBJ2-2; len: 15; v_gene: TRBV12-5; CDR3nt: TGTGCTAGTCAGGCAGATATCCTTCCGCCCGGGGAGCTGTTTTTT; CDR3aa: CASQADILPPGELFF